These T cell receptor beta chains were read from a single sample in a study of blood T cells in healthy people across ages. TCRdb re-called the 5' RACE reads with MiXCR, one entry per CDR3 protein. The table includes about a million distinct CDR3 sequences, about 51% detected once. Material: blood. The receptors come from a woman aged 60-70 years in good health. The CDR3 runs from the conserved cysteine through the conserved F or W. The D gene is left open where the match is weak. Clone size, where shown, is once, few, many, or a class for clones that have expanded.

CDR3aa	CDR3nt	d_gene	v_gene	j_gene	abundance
CSAYPLAGTDTQYF	TGCAGTGCATACCCCCTAGCGGGCACAGATACGCAGTATTTT	TRBD2	TRBV20-1	TRBJ2-3	.
CASSYVFSGDQETQYF	TGTGCCAGCAGTTACGTCTTTAGCGGGGACCAAGAGACCCAGTACTTC	TRBD2	TRBV6-2/TRBV6-3	TRBJ2-5	.
CASSLQLLGRGTRSYGYTF	TGTGCCAGCAGCTTACAACTTCTCGGTCGAGGGACCCGCTCCTATGGCTACACCTTC	.	TRBV7-9	TRBJ1-2	.
CSARGQGFITIGYTF	TGCAGTGCTAGGGGACAGGGGTTTATAACTATCGGCTACACCTTC	TRBD1	TRBV20-1	TRBJ1-2	.
CASSLAGQLRIYGYTF	TGTGCCAGCAGCTTAGCCGGACAGTTGAGGATCTATGGCTACACCTTC	.	TRBV7-8	TRBJ1-2	.
CASSLGQGPDTQYF	TGTGCCAGCAGTTTAGGACAGGGCCCAGATACGCAGTATTTT	TRBD1	TRBV6-2/TRBV6-3	TRBJ2-3	.
CATSEVTGGITDTQYF	TGTGCCACCAGTGAAGTTACGGGAGGGATCACAGATACGCAGTATTTT	TRBD2	TRBV24-1	TRBJ2-3	.
CATSSGGVIEKLFF	TGTGCCACCTCATCCGGAGGGGTGATAGAAAAACTGTTTTTT	.	TRBV11-2	TRBJ1-4	.
CASTRAATYEQYF	TGTGCCAGCACCCGGGCCGCCACCTACGAGCAGTACTTC	.	TRBV28	TRBJ2-7	few
CASSSGVGEQFF	TGTGCCAGCAGCTCGGGGGTTGGTGAGCAGTTCTTC	.	TRBV7-9	TRBJ2-1	.
CASSPGTSSSNEQFF	TGTGCCAGCAGCCCGGGGACTAGCTCTTCCAATGAGCAGTTCTTC	TRBD2	TRBV11-2	TRBJ2-1	.
CASSLAGLAGIYNERFF	TGTGCCAGCAGCTTAGCGGGACTAGCGGGCATCTACAATGAGCGGTTCTTC	TRBD2	TRBV7-2	TRBJ2-1	.
CASSDGGVGTGDYEQYF	TGTGCCAGCAGTGATGGGGGTGTTGGGACAGGGGACTACGAGCAGTACTTC	TRBD1	TRBV25-1	TRBJ2-7	few
CASSLSPLSSYEQYF	TGTGCCAGCAGTTTATCGCCCCTCAGCTCCTACGAGCAGTACTTC	.	TRBV27	TRBJ2-7	many
CASSFPGTSGPSNYNEQFF	TGTGCCAGCAGTTTCCCCGGGACTAGCGGACCCTCGAATTACAATGAGCAGTTCTTC	TRBD2	TRBV28	TRBJ2-1	.
CASSLLVNTEAFF	TGTGCCAGCAGCTTACTCGTGAACACTGAAGCTTTCTTT	.	TRBV7-2	TRBJ1-1	.
CASSLQGGDYEQYF	TGTGCCAGCAGCTTACAAGGGGGCGATTACGAGCAGTACTTC	TRBD1	TRBV7-3	TRBJ2-7	.
CASSHRERYNEQFF	TGTGCCAGCAGCCACCGGGAGAGGTACAATGAGCAGTTCTTC	.	TRBV3-1	TRBJ2-1	.
CASSQDRGIVRDTQYF	TGCGCCAGCAGCCAGGACAGGGGAATCGTACGAGATACGCAGTATTTT	TRBD1	TRBV4-1	TRBJ2-3	.
CAILGGTGLWDTQYF	TGTGCCATTCTGGGGGGGACAGGATTATGGGATACGCAGTATTTT	.	TRBV10-3	TRBJ2-3	few
CAISESVTGELFF	TGTGCCATCAGTGAGTCTGTAACCGGGGAGCTGTTTTTT	.	TRBV10-3	TRBJ2-2	.
CASSLDGGREWGYNEQFF	TGTGCCAGCAGCTTAGACGGGGGGCGGGAGTGGGGATACAATGAGCAGTTCTTC	.	TRBV7-2	TRBJ2-1	.
CASSPGDRGRQYF	TGTGCCAGCAGCCCGGGGGACAGGGGGCGGCAGTACTTC	TRBD1	TRBV11-2	TRBJ2-7	.
CAISAGGSGVAKSIQYF	TGTGCCATCAGTGCGGGGGGGTCGGGAGTAGCCAAAAGCATTCAGTACTTC	TRBD2	TRBV10-3	TRBJ2-4	.
CASSQVMDSGANVLTF	TGCGCCAGCAGCCAAGTAATGGACTCTGGGGCCAACGTCCTGACTTTC	.	TRBV4-3	TRBJ2-6	.
CASRGGGTKNIQYF	TGTGCCAGCAGGGGTGGGGGGACCAAAAACATTCAGTACTTC	.	TRBV6-2/TRBV6-3	TRBJ2-4	few
CASSVDPGVGYTF	TGTGCCAGCAGCGTAGATCCGGGGGTAGGCTACACCTTC	.	TRBV9	TRBJ1-2	.
CASSQLGTGNNEQFF	TGTGCCAGCAGCCAACTGGGGACAGGAAACAATGAGCAGTTCTTC	TRBD1	TRBV4-2	TRBJ2-1	once
CASSLALGGGEADTQYF	TGCGCCAGCAGCTTGGCCCTAGGAGGGGGCGAGGCAGATACGCAGTATTTT	.	TRBV5-1	TRBJ2-3	.
CASGQAGSSYEQYF	TGTGCCAGCGGTCAGGCGGGAAGCTCCTACGAGCAGTACTTC	.	TRBV6-2/TRBV6-3	TRBJ2-7	few
CASSYSSAGGGNEQFF	TGTGCCAGCAGTTACTCGTCGGCGGGAGGGGGCAATGAGCAGTTCTTC	TRBD2	TRBV6-2/TRBV6-3	TRBJ2-1	.
CASSLSSKQETQYF	TGTGCCAGCAGCTTGTCCAGTAAACAAGAGACCCAGTACTTC	.	TRBV11-2	TRBJ2-5	.
CSASRGLAGEVRDTQYF	TGCAGTGCTTCACGGGGACTAGCGGGAGAAGTCAGAGATACGCAGTATTTT	TRBD2	TRBV20-1	TRBJ2-3	.
CASHPASGTVYEQYF	TGTGCCAGCCACCCCGCTAGCGGAACCGTCTACGAGCAGTACTTC	TRBD2	TRBV6-6	TRBJ2-7	few
CSGNADGSYEQYF	TGCAGTGGCAACGCCGACGGGTCCTACGAGCAGTACTTC	.	TRBV20-1	TRBJ2-7	once
CSASGASDTQYF	TGCAGTGCTAGTGGGGCCTCAGATACGCAGTATTTT	.	TRBV20-1	TRBJ2-3	once
CASSSRASGGYTDTQYF	TGTGCCAGCAGTTCGAGGGCTAGCGGAGGATACACAGATACGCAGTATTTT	TRBD2	TRBV12-3/TRBV12-4	TRBJ2-3	.
CASSQPRGARTEQYF	TGTGCCAGCAGCCAACCCCGCGGGGCTCGCACTGAGCAGTACTTC	.	TRBV28	TRBJ2-5	.
CASSVIRETQYF	TGTGCCAGCAGTGTAATTCGGGAGACCCAGTACTTC	.	TRBV28	TRBJ2-5	.
CASNPTPYRGSTYEQYF	TGTGCCAGCAATCCTACCCCCTATCGGGGGAGCACCTACGAGCAGTACTTC	.	TRBV6-5	TRBJ2-7	few